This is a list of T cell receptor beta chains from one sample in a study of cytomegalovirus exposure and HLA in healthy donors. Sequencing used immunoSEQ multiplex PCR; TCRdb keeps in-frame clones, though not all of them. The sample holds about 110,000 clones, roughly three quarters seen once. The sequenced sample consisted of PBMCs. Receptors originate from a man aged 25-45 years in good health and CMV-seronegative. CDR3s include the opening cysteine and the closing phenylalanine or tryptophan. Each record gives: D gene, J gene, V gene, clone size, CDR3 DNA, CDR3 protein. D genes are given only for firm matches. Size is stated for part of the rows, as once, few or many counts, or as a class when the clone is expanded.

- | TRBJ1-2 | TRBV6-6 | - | TGTGCCAGCATCCGGGGTGCCCGGTCTGGGTATGGCTACACCTTC | CASIRGARSGYGYTF
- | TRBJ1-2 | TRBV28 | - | TGTGCCAGCAGTTTTCGTTTTAACTATGGCTACACCTTC | CASSFRFNYGYTF
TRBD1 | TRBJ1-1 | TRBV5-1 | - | TGCGCCAGCAGCTTGTCCCCCGGACAGGGGGACACTGAAGCTTTCTTT | CASSLSPGQGDTEAFF
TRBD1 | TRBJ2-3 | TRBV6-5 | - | TGTGCCAGCAGTCCGACGGGACAGGGCACAGATACGCAGTATTTT | CASSPTGQGTDTQYF
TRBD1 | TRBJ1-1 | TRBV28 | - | TGTGCCAGCAGCCGAGGGACAGGAACTGAAGCTTTCTTT | CASSRGTGTEAFF
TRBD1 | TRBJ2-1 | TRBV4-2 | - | TGTGCCAGCAGCCAAGATGGGGCAGGGGGAGTTCGGAATGAGCAGTTCTTC | CASSQDGAGGVRNEQFF
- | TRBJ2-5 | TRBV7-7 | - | TGTGCTAGCAGCTTAGTGCGAACCGGGACCCAGTACTTC | CASSLVRTGTQYF
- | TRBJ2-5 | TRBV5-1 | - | TGCGCCAGCAGCTTGGAAGGGGCAGGAGAGACCCAGTACTTC | CASSLEGAGETQYF
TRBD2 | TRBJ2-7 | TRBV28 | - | TGTGCCAGCAGTCGTAGGACTAGCGGGAGGGCCCACGAGCAGTACTTC | CASSRRTSGRAHEQYF
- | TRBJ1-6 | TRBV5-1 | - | TGCGCCAGCAGCCCCGAAGGGACTTCATATAATTCACCCCTCCACTTT | CASSPEGTSYNSPLHF
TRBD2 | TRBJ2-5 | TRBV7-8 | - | TGTGCCAGCAGCTTTTCGGGACTAGCGGGGATCGAGACCCAGTACTTC | CASSFSGLAGIETQYF
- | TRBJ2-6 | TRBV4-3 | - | TGCGCCAGCAGCCAAGCCACGGGATCCGGGGCCAACGTCCTGACTTTC | CASSQATGSGANVLTF
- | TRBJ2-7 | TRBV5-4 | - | TGTGCCAGCAGCCGGGGGCCTACAGGGGCCCCGGGGTCCTACGAGCAGTACTTC | CASSRGPTGAPGSYEQYF
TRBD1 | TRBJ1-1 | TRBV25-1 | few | TGTGCCAGCAGGCGGACAGGAGCGAACACTGAAGCTTTCTTT | CASRRTGANTEAFF
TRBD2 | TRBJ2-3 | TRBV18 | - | TGTGCCAGCTCACGACTTAGCGGGAGGGGCACAGATACGCAGTATTTT | CASSRLSGRGTDTQYF
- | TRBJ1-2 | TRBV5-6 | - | TGTGCCAGCAGCTCCTCGGAGGGGAGGTATAACTATGGCTACACCTTC | CASSSSEGRYNYGYTF
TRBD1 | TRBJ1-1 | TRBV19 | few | TGTGCCAGTAGTAGACAGGGGGCGAACACTGAAGCTTTCTTT | CASSRQGANTEAFF
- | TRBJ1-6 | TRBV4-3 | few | TGCGCCAGTAGCGGACTTTATAATTCACCCCTCCACTTT | CASSGLYNSPLHF
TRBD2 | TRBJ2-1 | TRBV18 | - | TGTGCCAGCTCACCCACCGGAGGACTAGCGAACAATGAGCAGTTCTTC | CASSPTGGLANNEQFF
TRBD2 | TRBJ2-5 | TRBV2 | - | TGTGCCAGCAGTGAAGGGATTAGCGGGAGGGCCGGAGAGACCCAGTACTTC | CASSEGISGRAGETQYF
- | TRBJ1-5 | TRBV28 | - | TGTGCCAGCAGTTTCAACCCTCAGGGGTTTCAGCCCCAGCATTTT | CASSFNPQGFQPQHF
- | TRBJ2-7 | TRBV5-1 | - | TGCGCCAGCAGCTTGGGCGGGACTGGGACCTACGAGCAGTACTTC | CASSLGGTGTYEQYF
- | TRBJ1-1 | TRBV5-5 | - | TGTGCCAGCAGCATACCCGGACGAGGGACTGAAGCTTTCTTT | CASSIPGRGTEAFF
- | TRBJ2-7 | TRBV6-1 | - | TGTGCCAGCAGTAGGGACAACACCTACGAGCAGTACTTC | CASSRDNTYEQYF
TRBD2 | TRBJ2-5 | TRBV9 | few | TGTGCCAGCAGCCTACACCCGGGACTAGGGGGGGAGACCCAGTACTTC | CASSLHPGLGGETQYF
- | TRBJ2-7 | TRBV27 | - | TGTGCCAGCAGTTTTTTGCGCGGAAGTACCTACGAGCAGTACTTC | CASSFLRGSTYEQYF
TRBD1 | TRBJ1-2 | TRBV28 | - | TGTGCCAGCAGTTTACCGGCAGGGGGCGCCCGGTATGGCTACACCTTC | CASSLPAGGARYGYTF
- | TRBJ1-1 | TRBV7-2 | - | TGTGCCAGCAGCCTCTCAGCGGGGGTCACTGAAGCTTTCTTT | CASSLSAGVTEAFF
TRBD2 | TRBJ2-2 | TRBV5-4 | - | TGTGCCAGCGGAGCGGGAGACACCGGGGAGCTGTTTTTT | CASGAGDTGELFF
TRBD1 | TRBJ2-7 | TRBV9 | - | TGTGCCAGCAGCAGCCGGGACAGGCACTCCTACGAGCAGTACTTC | CASSSRDRHSYEQYF
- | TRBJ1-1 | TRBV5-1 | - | TGCGCCAGCAGCTTGGGGCAGGGTGGCACTGAAGCTTTCTTT | CASSLGQGGTEAFF
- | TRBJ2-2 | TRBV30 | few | TGTGCCTGGAGTCGCGACAGATACACCGGGGAGCTGTTTTTT | CAWSRDRYTGELFF
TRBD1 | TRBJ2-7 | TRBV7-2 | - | TGTGCCAGCAGCTTAGCTGGGACAGGGGACCCAAACGAGCAGTACTTC | CASSLAGTGDPNEQYF
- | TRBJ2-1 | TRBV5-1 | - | TGCGCCAGCAGCTTGGATACGGTAGATGAGCAGTTCTTC | CASSLDTVDEQFF
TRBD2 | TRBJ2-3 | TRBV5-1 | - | TGCGCCAGCAGCTCAACTAGCGGGAGCAGCACAGATACGCAGTATTTT | CASSSTSGSSTDTQYF
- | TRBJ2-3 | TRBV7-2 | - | TGTGCCAGCAGCTTAGCTACTCACACAGATACGCAGTATTTT | CASSLATHTDTQYF
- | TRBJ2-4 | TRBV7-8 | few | TGTGCCAGCAGCTTGGGAGGGGGGTCGCAGGCCAAAAACATTCAGTACTTC | CASSLGGGSQAKNIQYF
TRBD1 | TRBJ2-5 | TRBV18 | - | TGTGCCAGCTCATTTGACAGGGTGAGGGAGACCCAGTACTTC | CASSFDRVRETQYF
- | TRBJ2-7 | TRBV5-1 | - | TGCGCCAGCAGCCTCATATCCAGGGACGAGCAGTACTTC | CASSLISRDEQYF
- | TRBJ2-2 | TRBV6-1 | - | TGTGCCAGCACCCAGCAGGTGAACACCGGGGAGCTGTTTTTT | CASTQQVNTGELFF
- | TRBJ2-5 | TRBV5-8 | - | TGTGCCAGCAGCCAAGGACAGCCCCAAGAGACCCAGTACTTC | CASSQGQPQETQYF
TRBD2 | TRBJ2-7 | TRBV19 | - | TGTGCCAGTAGTATGTCTAGCGGGCGCTACTCCTACGAGCAGTACTTC | CASSMSSGRYSYEQYF
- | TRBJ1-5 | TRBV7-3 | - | TGTGCCAGCAGCCCCGCTCCGAGGCAGCCCCAGCATTTT | CASSPAPRQPQHF
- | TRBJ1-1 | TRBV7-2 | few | TGTGCCAGCAGCCTGGCCCCGACAGGAGGCACTGAAGCTTTCTTT | CASSLAPTGGTEAFF
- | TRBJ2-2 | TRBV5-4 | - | TGTGCCAGCAGCCCCCCGCGGGGTGAGTCTGCCGGGGAGCTGTTTTTT | CASSPPRGESAGELFF
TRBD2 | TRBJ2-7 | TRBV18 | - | TGTGCCAGCTCACCACCCGGGACTAGCGGGAGGGCCGGTGAGCAGTACTTC | CASSPPGTSGRAGEQYF
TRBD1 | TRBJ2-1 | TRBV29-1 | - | TGCAGCGTGGGGCGGACAGGGCTAACCAATGAGCAGTTCTTC | CSVGRTGLTNEQFF
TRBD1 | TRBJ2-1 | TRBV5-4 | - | TGTGCCAGCAGCTTGGGACGGACAGGGGAGGGGCGGGGGAATGAGCAGTTCTTC | CASSLGRTGEGRGNEQFF
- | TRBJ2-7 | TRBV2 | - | TGTGCCAGCACCCGGTCAGGGGCCTTCTCCTACGAGCAGTACTTC | CASTRSGAFSYEQYF
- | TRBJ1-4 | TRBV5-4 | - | TGTGCCAGCAGCTTGGGGCAGAACGCCCGAAATGAAAAACTGTTTTTT | CASSLGQNARNEKLFF
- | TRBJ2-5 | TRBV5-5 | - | TGTGCCAGCCGAACAGGGATAGGAGAGACCCAGTACTTC | CASRTGIGETQYF
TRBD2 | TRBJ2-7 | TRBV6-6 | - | TGTGCCAGCAGCTGGACTAGCGGGAAACCCTACGAGCAGTACTTC | CASSWTSGKPYEQYF
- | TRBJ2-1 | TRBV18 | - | TGTGCCAGCTCACCATTCGGCGGGAACTCCTACAATGAGCAGTTCTTC | CASSPFGGNSYNEQFF
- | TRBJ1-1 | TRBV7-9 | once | TGTGCCAGCAGCGCCATAGGAGGCCACGCTTTCTTT | CASSAIGGHAFF
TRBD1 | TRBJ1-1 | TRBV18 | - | TGTGCCAGCTCACCCACTACAGGGGGGGGCCGAGGGCGGAACACTGAAGCTTTCTTT | CASSPTTGGGRGRNTEAFF
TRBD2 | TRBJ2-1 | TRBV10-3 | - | TGTGCCATCAGTGAAAACCGGGCGGGAGTCTACAATGAGCAGTTCTTC | CAISENRAGVYNEQFF
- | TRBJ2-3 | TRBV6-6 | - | TGTGCCAGCACCAACACAGATACGCAGTATTTT | CASTNTDTQYF
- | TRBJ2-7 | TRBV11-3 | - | TGTGCCAGCAGCTTGACAGTTAGCTCCTACGAGCAGTACTTC | CASSLTVSSYEQYF